These T cell receptor beta chains were read from a single sample in a study of blood T cell dynamics during melanoma immunotherapy. The table came from immunoSEQ multiplex PCR; TCRdb's copy has only in-frame clones and leaves some out. The sample records some 600 clones, about 71% being singletons. The source was central memory CD8+ T cells from blood, collected from a patient treated with checkpoint blockade. These receptors were taken from a human donor with melanoma. CDR3s include the opening cysteine and the closing phenylalanine or tryptophan. The order of the fields is clone size, J gene, D gene, V gene, CDR3 protein, CDR3 DNA. D genes are given only for firm matches. Clone size is given for some rows only: seen once, a few or many times, or a class if the clone is expanded.

clone size: NA; J gene: TRBJ2-1; D gene: TRBD2; V gene: TRBV6-1; CDR3 protein: CASSALAGASGAYNEQFF; CDR3 DNA: TGTGCCAGCAGTGCGCTAGCGGGAGCTAGCGGGGCCTACAATGAGCAGTTCTTC
clone size: NA; J gene: TRBJ2-3; D gene: NA; V gene: TRBV7-6; CDR3 protein: CASSQGVRETADTQYF; CDR3 DNA: TGTGCCAGCAGCCAGGGGGTGCGGGAGACCGCAGATACGCAGTATTTT
clone size: NA; J gene: TRBJ2-7; D gene: TRBD1; V gene: TRBV11-3; CDR3 protein: CASSSPDRSYEQYF; CDR3 DNA: TGTGCCAGCAGCTCACCGGACAGGTCCTACGAGCAGTACTTC
clone size: NA; J gene: TRBJ1-3; D gene: TRBD1; V gene: TRBV5-4; CDR3 protein: CASSLWDRGQNTIYF; CDR3 DNA: TGTGCCAGCAGCTTGTGGGACAGGGGGCAAAACACCATATATTTT
clone size: few; J gene: TRBJ1-1; D gene: NA; V gene: TRBV6-6; CDR3 protein: CASSYSQGYEAFF; CDR3 DNA: TGTGCCAGCAGTTACTCGCAGGGTTATGAAGCTTTCTTT
clone size: NA; J gene: TRBJ2-7; D gene: TRBD2; V gene: TRBV28; CDR3 protein: CASSQITSGRDEQYF; CDR3 DNA: TGTGCCAGCAGCCAAATTACTAGCGGGAGAGACGAGCAGTACTTC
clone size: NA; J gene: TRBJ2-1; D gene: NA; V gene: TRBV2; CDR3 protein: CVDSGDNEQFF; CDR3 DNA: TGTGTCGACTCCGGAGACAATGAGCAGTTCTTC
clone size: NA; J gene: TRBJ2-1; D gene: NA; V gene: TRBV28; CDR3 protein: CASSPSVGTYNEQFF; CDR3 DNA: TGTGCCAGCAGCCCTTCCGTTGGGACTTACAATGAGCAGTTCTTC
clone size: NA; J gene: TRBJ2-2; D gene: TRBD2; V gene: TRBV19; CDR3 protein: CAIQTSGTGELFF; CDR3 DNA: TGTGCCATTCAGACTAGCGGGACTGGGGAGCTGTTTTTT
clone size: NA; J gene: TRBJ1-1; D gene: NA; V gene: TRBV28; CDR3 protein: CASYRGAGEIPEAFF; CDR3 DNA: TGTGCCAGCTACCGCGGGGCAGGGGAAATCCCTGAAGCTTTCTTT
clone size: hyperexpanded; J gene: TRBJ1-5; D gene: NA; V gene: TRBV19; CDR3 protein: CASSIDVRSVQPQHF; CDR3 DNA: TGTGCCAGTAGTATAGATGTCCGATCGGTTCAGCCCCAGCATTTT
clone size: NA; J gene: TRBJ2-5; D gene: NA; V gene: TRBV15; CDR3 protein: CATSRSLDGDLQTQYF; CDR3 DNA: TGTGCCACCAGCAGATCCCTGGACGGAGACCTGCAGACCCAGTACTTC
clone size: NA; J gene: TRBJ2-5; D gene: NA; V gene: TRBV10-1; CDR3 protein: CATLAEGGDQETQYF; CDR3 DNA: TGCGCCACCCTCGCGGAGGGGGGAGACCAAGAGACCCAGTACTTC
clone size: NA; J gene: TRBJ2-3; D gene: NA; V gene: TRBV6-5; CDR3 protein: CASSYDAGTTDTQYF; CDR3 DNA: TGTGCCAGCAGTTACGACGCGGGGACCACAGATACGCAGTATTTT
clone size: NA; J gene: TRBJ2-7; D gene: NA; V gene: TRBV13; CDR3 protein: CASSAGLEQYF; CDR3 DNA: TGTGCCAGCAGCGCGGGCCTCGAGCAGTACTTC
clone size: NA; J gene: TRBJ2-7; D gene: NA; V gene: TRBV6-1; CDR3 protein: CASSENPTGPDEQYF; CDR3 DNA: TGTGCCAGCAGTGAAAACCCGACGGGACCAGACGAGCAGTACTTC
clone size: hyperexpanded; J gene: TRBJ1-5; D gene: NA; V gene: TRBV10-1; CDR3 protein: CASSESAGQPAEPQHF; CDR3 DNA: TGCGCCAGCAGTGAGTCGGCGGGACAACCAGCTGAGCCCCAGCATTTT
clone size: NA; J gene: TRBJ2-5; D gene: TRBD1; V gene: TRBV28; CDR3 protein: CASSLEQGAGETQYF; CDR3 DNA: TGTGCCAGCAGCCTCGAACAGGGGGCTGGTGAGACCCAGTACTTC
clone size: NA; J gene: TRBJ2-7; D gene: NA; V gene: TRBV7-2; CDR3 protein: CASSLDQGVEQYF; CDR3 DNA: TGTGCCAGCAGCTTGGATCAGGGAGTCGAGCAGTACTTC
clone size: NA; J gene: TRBJ2-7; D gene: TRBD2; V gene: TRBV27; CDR3 protein: CASSLSRVPGGEQYF; CDR3 DNA: TGTGCCAGCAGTTTATCCCGAGTCCCGGGGGGCGAGCAGTACTTC
clone size: NA; J gene: TRBJ2-7; D gene: TRBD1; V gene: TRBV28; CDR3 protein: CASSLGTAGEQYF; CDR3 DNA: TGTGCCAGCAGTCTGGGGACAGCCGGCGAGCAGTACTTC
clone size: NA; J gene: TRBJ2-5; D gene: TRBD1; V gene: TRBV27; CDR3 protein: CASSPGTGLRETQYF; CDR3 DNA: TGTGCCAGCAGTCCAGGGACAGGGTTGCGAGAGACCCAGTACTTC
clone size: NA; J gene: TRBJ1-5; D gene: NA; V gene: TRBV6-9; CDR3 protein: CASSFDHSNQPQHF; CDR3 DNA: TGTGCCAGCAGCTTCGATCATAGCAATCAGCCCCAGCATTTT
clone size: NA; J gene: TRBJ2-4; D gene: TRBD2; V gene: TRBV29-1; CDR3 protein: CSVEEAGGYGDIQYF; CDR3 DNA: TGCAGCGTTGAAGAGGCGGGAGGCTACGGGGACATTCAGTACTTC
clone size: NA; J gene: TRBJ2-1; D gene: NA; V gene: TRBV27; CDR3 protein: CASSSRPLGGEQFF; CDR3 DNA: TGTGCCAGCAGTTCGCGACCACTAGGGGGTGAGCAGTTCTTC
clone size: NA; J gene: TRBJ1-5; D gene: NA; V gene: TRBV6-1; CDR3 protein: CASSDPGDIHQPQHF; CDR3 DNA: TGTGCCAGCAGTGACCCAGGGGACATCCATCAGCCCCAGCATTTT
clone size: NA; J gene: TRBJ2-1; D gene: TRBD2; V gene: TRBV19; CDR3 protein: CASSRLAGQADEQFF; CDR3 DNA: TGTGCCAGTAGTCGACTAGCGGGTCAGGCGGATGAGCAGTTCTTC
clone size: once; J gene: TRBJ1-1; D gene: NA; V gene: TRBV2; CDR3 protein: CASTDGAEAFF; CDR3 DNA: TGTGCCAGCACTGACGGAGCTGAAGCTTTCTTT
clone size: NA; J gene: TRBJ2-7; D gene: NA; V gene: TRBV7-9; CDR3 protein: CASSSPGPFYEQYF; CDR3 DNA: TGTGCCAGCAGCTCTCCGGGACCCTTCTACGAGCAGTACTTC
clone size: NA; J gene: TRBJ1-6; D gene: TRBD1; V gene: TRBV7-9; CDR3 protein: CASSLGQGFSPLHF; CDR3 DNA: TGTGCCAGCAGCTTGGGACAGGGATTCTCACCCCTCCACTTT
clone size: NA; J gene: TRBJ2-1; D gene: NA; V gene: TRBV19; CDR3 protein: CASSIMEGSYNEQFF; CDR3 DNA: TGTGCCAGTAGTATAATGGAAGGGAGCTACAATGAGCAGTTCTTC
clone size: few; J gene: TRBJ2-5; D gene: TRBD2; V gene: TRBV5-1; CDR3 protein: CASSREGPTGETQYF; CDR3 DNA: TGCGCCAGCAGCAGGGAGGGGCCAACGGGGGAGACCCAGTACTTC
clone size: few; J gene: TRBJ2-7; D gene: TRBD2; V gene: TRBV27; CDR3 protein: CASRPSGGFYEQYF; CDR3 DNA: TGTGCCAGCAGACCAAGCGGGGGGTTCTACGAGCAGTACTTC
clone size: few; J gene: TRBJ1-2; D gene: NA; V gene: TRBV30; CDR3 protein: CAWGHGDGYTF; CDR3 DNA: TGTGCCTGGGGCCACGGGGATGGCTACACCTTC
clone size: NA; J gene: TRBJ2-1; D gene: NA; V gene: TRBV6-6; CDR3 protein: CASSFTRGGAYNEQFF; CDR3 DNA: TGTGCCAGCAGTTTTACGAGGGGGGGCGCCTACAATGAGCAGTTCTTC
clone size: NA; J gene: TRBJ1-1; D gene: TRBD1; V gene: TRBV4-1; CDR3 protein: CASSQDPPDRAPNTEAFF; CDR3 DNA: TGCGCCAGCAGCCAAGATCCCCCGGACAGGGCACCGAACACTGAAGCTTTCTTT
clone size: NA; J gene: TRBJ2-1; D gene: NA; V gene: TRBV7-4; CDR3 protein: CASSPPSEGRSASSYNEQFF; CDR3 DNA: TGTGCCAGCAGCCCCCCATCGGAGGGGCGGTCCGCAAGCTCCTACAATGAGCAGTTCTTC
clone size: NA; J gene: TRBJ1-5; D gene: NA; V gene: TRBV4-2; CDR3 protein: CASSHSTGQPQHF; CDR3 DNA: TGTGCCAGCAGCCATTCGACAGGTCAGCCCCAGCATTTT
clone size: few; J gene: TRBJ2-3; D gene: NA; V gene: TRBV27; CDR3 protein: CASSPMTGTDTQYF; CDR3 DNA: TGTGCCAGCAGTCCAATGACAGGCACAGATACGCAGTATTTT
clone size: NA; J gene: TRBJ2-1; D gene: NA; V gene: TRBV15; CDR3 protein: CATATTSYNEQFF; CDR3 DNA: TGTGCCACCGCGACTACCTCCTACAATGAGCAGTTCTTC
clone size: NA; J gene: TRBJ2-6; D gene: NA; V gene: TRBV28; CDR3 protein: CASSLGEASGANVLTF; CDR3 DNA: TGTGCCAGCAGTTTGGGGGAGGCGTCTGGGGCCAACGTCCTGACTTTC
clone size: NA; J gene: TRBJ1-1; D gene: NA; V gene: TRBV9; CDR3 protein: CASSATGPEAFF; CDR3 DNA: TGTGCCAGCAGCGCTACCGGGCCCGAGGCTTTCTTT
clone size: NA; J gene: TRBJ2-2; D gene: NA; V gene: TRBV19; CDR3 protein: CASQGSRDTGELFF; CDR3 DNA: TGTGCCAGTCAGGGTAGTCGGGACACCGGGGAGCTGTTTTTT
clone size: NA; J gene: TRBJ2-7; D gene: TRBD1; V gene: TRBV19; CDR3 protein: CASSNPRDSASYEQYF; CDR3 DNA: TGTGCCAGTAGTAACCCTAGGGACAGCGCCTCCTACGAGCAGTACTTC
clone size: large; J gene: TRBJ2-1; D gene: NA; V gene: TRBV29-1; CDR3 protein: CSVTRLVLDEQFF; CDR3 DNA: TGCAGCGTTACCCGACTAGTTCTCGATGAGCAGTTCTTC
clone size: NA; J gene: TRBJ2-1; D gene: NA; V gene: TRBV11-2; CDR3 protein: CASSLVPLPHEQFF; CDR3 DNA: TGTGCCAGCAGCTTAGTCCCTCTCCCCCATGAGCAGTTCTTC
clone size: NA; J gene: TRBJ2-3; D gene: NA; V gene: TRBV6-4; CDR3 protein: CASSDSGTYTDTQYF; CDR3 DNA: TGTGCCAGCAGTGACTCGGGCACCTACACAGATACGCAGTATTTT